What follows describes a single TCR beta chain. CDR1 is SGHRS and CDR2 is YFSETQ in the germline V gene. J was trimmed by 10 bases and V by 2 bases; bases with no gene match: 12. This CDR3 spans 15 amino acids. This entry belongs to a study of blood T cell repertoires in COVID-19. Study-level information: From the United States, Italy and Spain came samples of acute and convalescent COVID-19. Sources were T cells, B-cell-depleted T cells, or PBMCs; the material itself was cDNA or gDNA.

Seattle enrolled patients during active infection and tracked them longitudinally. Original analysis: The authors estimated nucleated cell counts from reference gene primer amplification. Data came from immunoSEQ multiplex PCR; TCRdb stores just in-frame clones and leaves some out. The V and J calls and clone size are taken from that table; D and trimming were inferred from the DNA. The sample lists a few hundred thousand clones; around 87% were seen once. V gene TRBV5-1 combines with J gene TRBJ2-5; 9 bases are a match to TRBD1. The sequencing input was peripheral blood. The source of this sequence is a woman aged 30 to 39 with COVID-19, enrolled during active disease. The CDR3 loop is CASSFNTGQGGGQYF. CDR3 sequence (DNA): TGCGCCAGCAGCTTTAACACGGGACAGGGTGGCGGCCAGTACTTC.